The 20 T cell receptor beta chains below were found in one sample sequenced in a study of OX40 agonist ivuxolimab in advanced cancers. Profiling relied on immunoSEQ multiplex PCR, and the TCRdb table lists in-frame clones only, not all of them. The sample holds some 70,000 clones, 89% seen once. This specimen consisted of CD4+ or CD8+ T cells sorted from blood, obtained in a trial of the OX40 agonist ivuxolimab. These receptors were collected from an adult with an advanced solid tumor such as melanoma, head and neck, liver or kidney cancer.

This clone occurred once. The chain is built from TRBV4-1 and TRBJ2-3, with a weak D call TRBD2 (6 bases). The CDR3 covers 16 residues. Trimming stripped 2 bases from V and 2 bases from J, with 14 bases between. Germline V gene data show CDR1 as MGHRA and CDR2 as YSYEKL. The CDR3 region has the DNA TGCGCCAGCAGCCAAAATCCTAGCGAGTACACAGATACGCAGTATTTT. Protein: CASSQNPSEYTDTQYF.

This sequence joins TRBV19 and TRBJ1-5, with TRBD1 matching 7 bases. The V gene's germline CDR1 is LNHDA and CDR2 SQIVND (reference sequence). V dropped 2 bases and J dropped 4; count of bases not matched to a gene: 5. There are 15 residues in the CDR3. The DNA for the CDR3 is TGTGCCAGTAGTATATTGGGACAGCCAAATCAGCCCCAGCATTTT. Translating gives CASSILGQPNQPQHF.

This CDR3 reads CASSESLNPGQPQHF. In nucleotides, the CDR3 is TGTGCCAGCAGTGAAAGTCTGAATCCAGGTCAGCCCCAGCATTTT. The genes are TRBV6-1 and TRBJ1-5; the D is unclear. V gave up 2 bases and J gave up 6 bases, with 14 bases separating them. The germline V gene encodes CDR1 MNHNS and CDR2 SASEGT. This CDR3 region has 15 residues.

The chain employs TRBV2 and TRBJ2-5; 10 bases align to TRBD2. Unmatched junction bases numbered 7, after V lost 7 bases and J lost 2 bases. The CDR3 sequence is 15 residues long. Germline values: CDR1 SNHLY, CDR2 FYNNEI. CDR3 nucleotides: TGTGCCAGCACCCTAGCGGGGGCCGATCAAGAGACCCAGTACTTC. Protein product: CASTLAGADQETQYF.

This chain connects TRBV12-5 to TRBJ1-5; the match to TRBD1 covers 10 bases. Germline V lookup: CDR1 LGHNT, CDR2 FRNRAP. J gave up 2 bases and V 5 bases, and 3 bases lay outside the gene matches. This CDR3 comprises 15 residues. CDR3 loop: CASGPGTGGNQPQHF. CDR3 bases: TGTGCTAGTGGTCCTGGGACAGGGGGCAATCAGCCCCAGCATTTT.

The V gene is TRBV18, the J gene TRBJ1-2; D gene uncertain. This CDR3 has 13 residues. From germline, CDR1 is KGHSH and CDR2 LQKENI. Trimming took off 3 bases at V and 4 bases at J, with 9 bases between the two ends. The CDR3 DNA sequence: TGTGCCAGCTCACCGGACGGACTCTATGGCTACACCTTC. It specifies CASSPDGLYGYTF.

The V call is TRBV5-4, the J call TRBJ2-3, with D maybe TRBD1 (6 bases). Germline CDR1 and CDR2: SGHNT and YYREEE (reference sequence). V lost 4 bases and J lost 7, with 13 bases in between. The CDR3 covers 13 residues. CDR3 coding DNA: TGTGCCAGCAGCCCGCCTGGGGGCTATACGCAGTATTTT. Its protein is CASSPPGGYTQYF.

The chain carries TRBV10-3 and TRBJ1-2, with D possibly TRBD1 on 5 matching bases. This CDR3 spans 15 amino acids. Looked up from germline, CDR1 is ENHRY and CDR2 is SYGVKD. Trimming took 3 bases from V and 4 from J, leaving 15 bases between them. CDR3 sequence: CAISDVGAVSYGYTF. In nucleotides, the CDR3 is TGTGCCATCAGTGATGTAGGGGCGGTAAGCTATGGCTACACCTTC.

J is TRBJ2-6 and V is TRBV7-2, with no clear D. The CDR3 extends over 14 amino acids. V was pared by 5 bases and J by 2 bases, with 7 bases between. CDR1 SGHTA and CDR2 FQGNSA come from the germline V gene. The DNA for the CDR3 is TGTGCCAGCAGCCAAAACACTGGGGCCAACGTCCTGACTTTC. Residues: CASSQNTGANVLTF.

The genes are TRBV19 and TRBJ1-1; D might be TRBD1 (5 bases). CDR3 length: 14 residues. Trimming pared 4 bases from V and 0 bases from J, leaving 9 bases between. Per germline, CDR1 LNHDA and CDR2 SQIVND (reference sequence). CDR3 in DNA: TGTGCCAGTAGTACGACAGCTATGAACACTGAAGCTTTCTTT. Encoded protein: CASSTTAMNTEAFF.

The chain employs TRBV30 and TRBJ1-5; D is ambiguous. The CDR3 runs 14 residues. The V gene lost 4 bases and the J gene lost 5 bases, with 15 bases spanning the gap. Germline V gene lookup returns CDR1 GTSNPN and CDR2 SVGIG (reference sequence). The CDR3 nucleotides are TGTGCCTGGACCCCCAGCAAGGTGGATCAGCCCCAGCATTTT. Amino acid sequence: CAWTPSKVDQPQHF.

This sequence joins TRBV7-6 and TRBJ2-2; D may be TRBD1 or TRBD2 (6 bases each). Trimming stripped 5 bases from V and 5 bases from J, with 21 bases between. The CDR3 has 17 residues. Germline-derived CDR1 and CDR2 are SGHVS and FNYEAQ. The CDR3 protein is CASSQTPRGRGTGELFF. In DNA form, the CDR3 reads TGTGCCAGCAGCCAAACCCCGCGGGGCAGGGGAACCGGGGAGCTGTTTTTT.

The DNA of the CDR3 is TGTGCCTGGAGTGTGGGTGGCAATCAGCCCCAGCATTTT. It is translated as CAWSVGGNQPQHF. The chain is built from TRBV30 and TRBJ1-5; D not certain. This CDR3 is 13 amino acids long. Trimming removed 0 bases at V and 2 bases at J, with 5 bases between. Germline V gene data show CDR1 as GTSNPN and CDR2 as SVGIG (reference sequence).

V gene TRBV25-1 combines with J gene TRBJ2-2, with D uncertain. CDR1 is MGHDK, CDR2 SYGVNS, per germline. Trimming took 3 bases from V and 7 from J, leaving 3 bases between them. The CDR3 runs 11 residues. Here the CDR3 DNA reads TGTGCCAGCAGTGAGGGCGGGGAGCTGTTTTTT. Protein: CASSEGGELFF.

The chain recombines TRBV4-2 with TRBJ1-3; TRBD1 might be the D (6 bases). V was trimmed by 0 bases and J by 2 bases, leaving 8 bases between them. This CDR3 spans 15 amino acids. CDR1 and CDR2 (germline): LGHNA, YNFKEQ. The CDR3 here is CASSQDPGAGNTIYF. The DNA of the CDR3 is TGTGCCAGCAGCCAAGATCCAGGGGCTGGAAACACCATATATTTT.

The chain carries TRBV5-3 and TRBJ2-7; the match to TRBD1 covers 12 bases. TRBV5-3 is treated as an ORF (open reading frame) with a function not yet certain. J lost 5 bases, V lost 5 bases, and 8 bases had no gene match. This CDR3 comprises 15 residues. CDR3 amino acids: CARRPGTGGIDEQYF. CDR3 in DNA: TGTGCCAGAAGACCTGGGACAGGGGGCATAGACGAGCAGTACTTC.

V and J are TRBV5-1 and TRBJ1-6; 8 positions match TRBD1. This CDR3 region has 15 residues. J lost 7 bases, V lost 5 bases, and 8 bases had no gene match. Germline V gives CDR1 SGHRS, CDR2 YFSETQ. This CDR3 is CASSYGQGPNSPLHF. In nucleotides, the CDR3 is TGCGCCAGCAGTTACGGACAGGGCCCCAATTCACCCCTCCACTTT.

The V call is TRBV11-1, the J call TRBJ2-5; D is unclear. Germline CDR1 reads SGHAT; CDR2 reads FQDESV (reference sequence). V was cut by 4 bases and J by 6 bases, with 18 bases left in between. CDR3 size: 15 residues. The CDR3 nucleotides read TGTGCCAGCAGCTCCAATACTCCCCGTTCCCAGACCCAGTACTTC. Its translation is CASSSNTPRSQTQYF.

This chain links TRBV5-1 with TRBJ2-2; D uncertain. V lost 2 bases and J lost 3, with 14 bases in between. The V gene's germline CDR1 is SGHRS and CDR2 YFSETQ. The CDR3 is 16 residues long. CDR3 sequence reads: CASSFQGLTDTGELFF. The CDR3 DNA reads as TGCGCCAGCAGCTTTCAAGGGCTAACGGACACCGGGGAGCTGTTTTTT.

The genes are TRBV5-1 and TRBJ2-5; D is ambiguous. From germline, CDR1 is SGHRS and CDR2 YFSETQ. The germline V and J ends were trimmed by 0 bases and 5 bases, with 11 bases remaining between them. The length of the CDR3 is 14 residues. The CDR3 loop reads CASSLDNGVETQYF. CDR3 DNA: TGCGCCAGCAGCTTGGATAATGGGGTTGAGACCCAGTACTTC.